One and the same sample provided the 21 T cell receptor beta chains below, sequenced in a study of T-cell memory formation after mild COVID-19. From the 5' RACE reads, TCRdb called clonotypes with MiXCR, one entry per CDR3 protein. The sample consists of about 130,000 distinct CDR3 sequences, about 16% of them appearing once. The specimen was PBMCs or a T cell subset sorted from them (not recorded which). The source is an adult woman who had mild COVID-19 (a few samples of this study predate the infection). Cell type and time point are not known.

The chain recombines TRBV20-1 with TRBJ2-5, with a weak D call TRBD2 (6 bases). The CDR3 extends over 14 amino acids. CDR1 DFQATT and CDR2 SNEGSKA come from the germline V gene (reference sequence). V shed 1 base and J shed 5 bases, with 14 bases lying between them. CDR3 in amino acids: CSARVGGGVETQYF. As DNA, the CDR3 is TGCAGTGCTAGAGTTGGCGGAGGGGTGGAGACCCAGTACTTC.

This clonotype was seen ten or more times. The chain carries TRBV9 and TRBJ1-5; D might be TRBD1 (6 bases). The V end lost 2 bases, the J end lost 1 base, and 10 bases lay between the germline ends. The CDR3 has 15 amino acids. From germline, CDR1 is SGDLS and CDR2 YYNGEE. The CDR3 sequence: CASSVSGASNQPQHF. In DNA form, the CDR3 reads TGTGCCAGCAGCGTTTCAGGGGCGAGCAATCAGCCCCAGCATTTT.

This clonotype occurred a few times. This chain links TRBV7-2 with TRBJ2-7; D is tentatively TRBD1 or TRBD2 (6 bases each). Germline V gene sequence: CDR1 SGHTA, CDR2 FQGNSA. Trimming shortened V by 4 bases and J by 1 base, and 14 bases separated the two germline ends. The CDR3 has 15 amino acids. The CDR3 is CASSSGGGTSYEQYF. The CDR3 DNA reads as TGTGCCAGCAGCTCCGGGGGCGGTACATCCTACGAGCAGTACTTC.

The gene calls are TRBV12-3 or TRBV12-4 and TRBJ1-1; D is unresolved. Trimming left V 4 bases short and J 4 bases short, with 10 bases between. CDR3 length: 13 amino acids. Here the CDR3 reads CASSYLTSTEAFF. CDR3 DNA sequence: TGTGCCAGCAGTTACCTGACCTCCACTGAAGCTTTCTTT.

The gene calls are TRBV4-1 and TRBJ1-5, with D unclear. The V end lost 0 bases, the J end lost 2 bases, and 8 bases lay between the germline ends. This CDR3 contains 15 residues. Germline V lookup: CDR1 MGHRA, CDR2 YSYEKL. The CDR3 region is CASSQDAAGNQPQHF. The CDR3 DNA follows: TGCGCCAGCAGCCAAGACGCGGCAGGCAATCAGCCCCAGCATTTT.

This clonotype was detected a few times. The V call is TRBV5-1, the J call TRBJ2-5, with D tentatively TRBD2 (6 bases). Germline CDR1 and CDR2: SGHRS and YFSETQ. The ends were cut back, 3 bases at V and 3 bases at J, with 12 bases in the middle. CDR3 size: 14 residues. The CDR3 reads CASSSMPGEETQYF. In DNA form, the CDR3 reads TGCGCCAGCAGCTCCATGCCGGGGGAAGAGACCCAGTACTTC.

This clonotype was counted between two and nine times. The genes are TRBV7-9 and TRBJ2-3; D remains ambiguous. This CDR3 is built from 16 residues. The ends were cut back, 5 bases at V and 0 bases at J, with 15 bases in the middle. CDR1 and CDR2 from the germline V gene are SEHNR and FQNEAQ (reference sequence). DNA of the CDR3: TGTGCCAGCAGCCAGAGTAGGACCAGGAGCACAGATACGCAGTATTTT. Translating gives CASSQSRTRSTDTQYF.

V and J are TRBV2 and TRBJ2-3, with 9 bases identical to TRBD2. The J segment lost 13 bases and the V segment lost 7 bases, leaving 6 bases of the junction unmatched. This CDR3 has 11 residues. Germline V gene sequence: CDR1 SNHLY, CDR2 FYNNEI. The CDR3 DNA follows: TGTGCCAGCACAATGGGACTAGCCGAGTATTTT. Its protein product is CASTMGLAEYF.

In this sample, this clonotype turned up a few times. The chain carries TRBV11-1 and TRBJ2-1; no definite D call. The CDR3 spans 12 residues. With 1 base removed from V and 5 bases from J, the gap between germline ends came to 3 bases. Germline V gives CDR1 SGHAT, CDR2 FQDESV (reference sequence). CDR3 coding DNA: TGTGCCAGCAGCTTAGGTGACAATGAGCAGTTCTTC. Translated, it gives CASSLGDNEQFF. Drawing the rest from reference TRBV11-1 and TRBJ2-1, the complete variable domain is EAEVAQSPRYKITEKSQAVAFWCDPISGHATLYWYRQILGQGPELLVQFQDESVVDDSQLPKDRFSAERLKGVDSTLKIQPAELGDSAMYLCASSLGDNEQFFGPGTRLTVL.

In this sample, this clonotype turned up a few times. For the CDR3, the DNA is TGCAGCGCCGGACCAGGGTCCGGGGAGCTGTTTTTT. It specifies CSAGPGSGELFF. The chain recombines TRBV29-1 with TRBJ2-2, with a weak D call TRBD1 (5 bases). The CDR3 consists of 12 residues. Germline-derived CDR1 and CDR2 are SQVTM and ANQGSEA. The V end lost 7 bases, the J end lost 6 bases, and 12 bases lay between the germline ends.

This clonotype was detected only once. Here the CDR3 reads CASSAGTDYGYTF. Written as DNA, the CDR3 is TGCGCCAGCAGCGCCGGGACTGATTATGGCTACACCTTC. The chain employs TRBV5-1 and TRBJ1-2, with a weak D call TRBD1 (5 bases). Per the germline V gene, CDR1 is SGHRS and CDR2 is YFSETQ. CDR3 size: 13 residues. The V gene lost 4 bases and the J gene lost 5 bases, with 12 bases spanning the gap.

The chain links TRBV14 to TRBJ2-5; TRBD1 matches 7 bases. This CDR3 has 15 amino acids. Germline CDR1 SGHDN, CDR2 FVKESK. Trimming at V came to 5 bases and at J to 1 base, leaving 7 bases not matched to a gene. In DNA, the CDR3 is TGTGCCAGCAGCGCCTACAGGGACAGCCAAGAGACCCAGTACTTC. This gives the protein CASSAYRDSQETQYF.

J is TRBJ1-1 and V is TRBV7-9; a weak D match, TRBD1 (6 bases). The length of the CDR3 is 15 residues. The ends were cut back, 2 bases at V and 1 base at J, with 11 bases in the middle. Germline V gene sequence: CDR1 SEHNR, CDR2 FQNEAQ (reference sequence). CDR3 residues: CASSLLQGSNTEAFF. In nucleotides, the CDR3 is TGTGCCAGCAGCTTACTACAGGGATCGAACACTGAAGCTTTCTTT.

For this clonotype: An end of the junction differs from the germline gene, which may be a read error. The chain combines TRBV5-5 with TRBJ2-5; TRBD1 might be the D (5 bases). This CDR3 contains 14 residues. Germline-derived CDR1 and CDR2 are SGHKS and YYEKEE (reference sequence). The chain's CDR3 is CAGSSARGVETQYF. CDR3 nucleotide sequence: TGTGCCGGCAGCTCCGCAAGGGGTGTGGAGACCCAGTACTTC.

The chain uses TRBV9 and TRBJ1-2; 11 bases match TRBD1. V was clipped by 4 bases and J by 4 bases; unmatched bases: 3. The CDR3 sequence is 14 residues long. Germline loops: CDR1 SGDLS, CDR2 YYNGEE. The CDR3 reads CASSNGQGAYGYTF. In DNA form, the CDR3 reads TGTGCCAGCAGCAACGGACAGGGGGCCTATGGCTACACCTTC.

The chain uses TRBV19 and TRBJ2-3; D is unclear. Germline-derived CDR1 and CDR2 are LNHDA and SQIVND (reference sequence). This CDR3 spans 17 amino acids. V shed 2 bases and J shed 1 base, with 16 bases lying between them. CDR3 DNA: TGTGCCAGTAGTATATGTGGGCCTAGGCTGGGCACAGATACGCAGTATTTT. It codes for CASSICGPRLGTDTQYF. Full variable domain (remainder filled in from reference TRBV19 and TRBJ2-3): DGGITQSPKYLFRKEGQNVTLSCEQNLNHDAMYWYRQDPGQGLRLIYYSQIVNDFQKGDIAEGYSVSREKKESFPLTVTSAQKNPTAFYLCASSICGPRLGTDTQYFGPGTRLTVL.

This clonotype appeared once. This rearrangement joins TRBV30 to TRBJ2-7, with a weak D call TRBD1 (5 bases). V lost 7 bases and J 3 bases, leaving 16 bases between the germline ends. The CDR3 covers 13 residues. CDR1 and CDR2 (germline): GTSNPN, SVGIG (reference sequence). CDR3 residues: CAYSPDSFYEQYF. The DNA of the CDR3 is TGTGCCTACTCCCCAGACAGTTTCTACGAGCAGTACTTC.

This clonotype came up many times. This rearrangement joins TRBV7-9 to TRBJ2-1; no firm D call. Germline CDR1 is SEHNR and CDR2 is FQNEAQ (reference sequence). With 1 base removed from V and 10 bases from J, the gap between germline ends came to 5 bases. The CDR3 runs 11 residues. CDR3 sequence reads: CASSLGAEQFF. CDR3 DNA: TGTGCCAGCAGCTTAGGGGCAGAGCAGTTCTTC. Combining the CDR3 with reference TRBV7-9 and TRBJ2-1 gives the whole variable domain DTGVSQNPRHKITKRGQNVTFRCDPISEHNRLYWYRQTLGQGPEFLTYFQNEAQLEKSRLLSDRFSAERPKGSFSTLEIQRTEQGDSAMYLCASSLGAEQFFGPGTRLTVL.

The genes are TRBV6-4 and TRBJ1-2; D is uncertain. CDR3 length: 14 residues. Trimming left V 0 bases short and J 4 bases short, with 9 bases between. From germline, CDR1 is MRHNA and CDR2 SNTAGT. DNA of the CDR3: TGTGCCAGCAGTGACTCCGGCGGGATCTATGGCTACACCTTC. Protein sequence: CASSDSGGIYGYTF.

The chain links TRBV4-2 to TRBJ1-4; TRBD1 agrees at 10 bases. Germline V gene sequence: CDR1 LGHNA, CDR2 YNFKEQ. This CDR3 has 14 amino acids. The V and J ends lost 1 base and 10 bases, in that order; junction bases with no gene match: 3. CDR3 region: CASSQGQGAGKLFF. The CDR3 bases are TGTGCCAGCAGCCAAGGACAGGGGGCAGGAAAACTGTTTTTT.

The chain combines TRBV19 with TRBJ1-2; D gene ambiguous. Trimming removed 9 bases from V and 3 bases from J, with 17 bases in between. This CDR3 contains 14 residues. The germline CDR1 and CDR2 sequences are LNHDA and SQIVND (reference sequence). This CDR3 is CASTFVGYDYGYTF. For the CDR3, the DNA is TGTGCCAGCACGTTCGTGGGGTACGACTATGGCTACACCTTC.